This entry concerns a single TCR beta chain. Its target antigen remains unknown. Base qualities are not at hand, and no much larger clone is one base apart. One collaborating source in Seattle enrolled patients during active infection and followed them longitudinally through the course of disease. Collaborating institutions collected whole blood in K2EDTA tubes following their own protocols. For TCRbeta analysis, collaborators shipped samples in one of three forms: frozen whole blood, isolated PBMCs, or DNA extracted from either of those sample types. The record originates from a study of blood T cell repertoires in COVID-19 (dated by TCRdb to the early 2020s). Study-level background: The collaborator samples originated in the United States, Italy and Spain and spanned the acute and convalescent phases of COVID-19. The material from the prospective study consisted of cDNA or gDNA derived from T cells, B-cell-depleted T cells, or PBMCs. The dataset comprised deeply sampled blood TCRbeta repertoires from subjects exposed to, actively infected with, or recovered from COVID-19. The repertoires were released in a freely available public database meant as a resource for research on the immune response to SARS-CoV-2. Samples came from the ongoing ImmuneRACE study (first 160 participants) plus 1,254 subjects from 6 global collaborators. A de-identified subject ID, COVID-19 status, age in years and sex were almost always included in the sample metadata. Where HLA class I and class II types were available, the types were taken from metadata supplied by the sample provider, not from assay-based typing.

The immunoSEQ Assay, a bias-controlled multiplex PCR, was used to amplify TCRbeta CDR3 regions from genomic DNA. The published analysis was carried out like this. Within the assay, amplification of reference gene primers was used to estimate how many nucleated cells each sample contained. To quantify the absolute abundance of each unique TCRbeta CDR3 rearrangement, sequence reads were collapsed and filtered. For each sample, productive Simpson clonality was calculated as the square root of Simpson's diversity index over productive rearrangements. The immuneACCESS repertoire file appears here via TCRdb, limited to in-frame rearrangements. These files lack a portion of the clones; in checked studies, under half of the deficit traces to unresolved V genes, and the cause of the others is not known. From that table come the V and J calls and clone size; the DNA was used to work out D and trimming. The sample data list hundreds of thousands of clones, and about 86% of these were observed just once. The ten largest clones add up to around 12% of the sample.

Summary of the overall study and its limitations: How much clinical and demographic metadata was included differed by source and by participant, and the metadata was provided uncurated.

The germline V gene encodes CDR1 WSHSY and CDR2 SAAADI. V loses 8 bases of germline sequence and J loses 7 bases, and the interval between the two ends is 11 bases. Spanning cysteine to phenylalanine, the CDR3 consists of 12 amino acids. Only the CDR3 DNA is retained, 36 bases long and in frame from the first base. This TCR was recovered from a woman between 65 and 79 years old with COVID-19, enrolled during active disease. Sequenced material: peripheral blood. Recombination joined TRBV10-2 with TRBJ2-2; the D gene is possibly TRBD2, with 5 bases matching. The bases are TGCGCCAGCGCAGGTGCGGGCGGGGAGCTGTTTTTT. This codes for CASAGAGGELFF.